This is a list of T cell receptor beta chains from one sample in a study of OX40 agonist ivuxolimab in advanced cancers. This table comes from immunoSEQ multiplex PCR, and its TCRdb copy is limited to in-frame clones, with some not included. The table records under 95,000 clones, approximately 88% of them present only once. Sequenced material: CD4+ or CD8+ T cells sorted from blood, taken in a trial of the OX40 agonist ivuxolimab. The receptor source for this set is an adult with an advanced solid tumor such as melanoma, head and neck, liver or kidney cancer. Each CDR3 is given with its conserved first and last residue. The D gene is left open where the match is weak. Size is omitted from some rows. Given values are once, few, many or a class for expanded clones.

V: TRBV9
size: once
D: TRBD1
J: TRBJ1-1
CDR3: CASSPRGQMNTEAFF
DNA: TGTGCCAGCAGCCCCCGGGGACAGATGAACACTGAAGCTTTCTTT

V: TRBV7-9
size: -
D: TRBD1
J: TRBJ2-5
CDR3: CASSFTQGAETQYF
DNA: TGTGCCAGCAGCTTCACACAGGGGGCCGAGACCCAGTACTTC

V: TRBV30
size: -
D: -
J: TRBJ2-7
CDR3: CAWSVSTFKGNEQYF
DNA: TGTGCCTGGAGTGTTAGTACCTTTAAGGGCAACGAGCAGTACTTC

V: TRBV5-4
size: -
D: TRBD1
J: TRBJ2-7
CDR3: CASTPQPGTGANEQYF
DNA: TGTGCCAGCACCCCCCAACCCGGGACAGGGGCTAACGAGCAGTACTTC

V: TRBV6-1
size: -
D: -
J: TRBJ2-3
CDR3: CASSVGGTSDTQYF
DNA: TGTGCCAGCAGTGTGGGGGGTACTTCAGATACGCAGTATTTT

V: TRBV19
size: -
D: -
J: TRBJ2-2
CDR3: CASSIRGKANTGELFF
DNA: TGTGCCAGTAGTATAAGAGGGAAGGCGAACACCGGGGAGCTGTTTTTT

V: TRBV5-4
size: -
D: -
J: TRBJ2-5
CDR3: CASSLNRPGGETQYF
DNA: TGTGCCAGCAGCTTGAACAGACCCGGAGGGGAGACCCAGTACTTC

V: TRBV2
size: -
D: -
J: TRBJ2-5
CDR3: CASSEYRQAAETQYF
DNA: TGTGCCAGCAGTGAATATCGACAGGCCGCAGAGACCCAGTACTTC

V: TRBV18
size: few
D: -
J: TRBJ1-4
CDR3: CASSPPGQGEKLFF
DNA: TGTGCCAGCTCTCCACCAGGGCAGGGTGAAAAACTGTTTTTT

V: TRBV6-5
size: -
D: -
J: TRBJ1-1
CDR3: CASSPLRTGNTEAFF
DNA: TGTGCCAGCAGCCCATTGCGGACGGGGAACACTGAAGCTTTCTTT

V: TRBV4-2
size: -
D: TRBD1
J: TRBJ2-7
CDR3: CASSHGGGQGVEQYF
DNA: TGTGCCAGCAGCCATGGGGGAGGACAGGGTGTAGAGCAGTACTTC

V: TRBV18
size: -
D: -
J: TRBJ1-2
CDR3: CASSLTEGGSGYTF
DNA: TGTGCCAGCTCACTTACAGAGGGAGGGAGTGGCTACACCTTC

V: TRBV2
size: -
D: -
J: TRBJ1-1
CDR3: CASSLHGEKTEAFF
DNA: TGTGCCAGCAGCCTTCATGGTGAGAAGACTGAAGCTTTCTTT

V: TRBV18
size: -
D: TRBD1
J: TRBJ1-1
CDR3: CASSIGTAPEAFF
DNA: TGTGCCAGCTCTATTGGGACAGCCCCTGAAGCTTTCTTT